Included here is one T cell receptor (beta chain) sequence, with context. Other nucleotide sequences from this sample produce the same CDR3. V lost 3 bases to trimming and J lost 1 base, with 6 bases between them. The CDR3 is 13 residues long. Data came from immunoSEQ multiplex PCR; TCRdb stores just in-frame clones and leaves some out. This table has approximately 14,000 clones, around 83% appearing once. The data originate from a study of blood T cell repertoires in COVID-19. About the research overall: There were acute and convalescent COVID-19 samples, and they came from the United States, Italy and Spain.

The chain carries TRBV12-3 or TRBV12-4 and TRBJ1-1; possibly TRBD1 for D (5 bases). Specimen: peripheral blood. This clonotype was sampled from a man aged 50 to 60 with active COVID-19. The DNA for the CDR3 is TGTGCCAGCAGTTTGGGGCCGAACACTGAAGCTTTCTTT. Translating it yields CASSLGPNTEAFF.